These T cell receptor beta chains were read from a single sample in a study of vaccination and CD4 T cells after COVID-19. These TCRs are of unknown antigen specificity. In TCRdb, the PCR reads were re-called with MiXCR into one record per CDR3 protein. The sample lists approximately 7,100 distinct CDR3 sequences; 50% were seen once. The sequenced sample consisted of CD4+ T cells from blood, cultured in vitro. All receptors derive from a human donor in good health. Both conserved end residues are part of each CDR3. Fields, in order: V gene, CDR3 length, CDR3 protein.

TRBV6-2/TRBV6-3,11,CASSKLAEQFF
TRBV6-5,14,CASSYGDRGTEAFF
TRBV7-2,15,CASSLGLDRSYEQYF
TRBV12-3/TRBV12-4,14,CASSATGGRYEQYF
TRBV7-2,13,CASSLYRDAEAFF
TRBV5-1,13,CASSVVPGETQYF
TRBV7-6,15,CASSLEYGGPYEQYF
TRBV4-3,16,CASSQGLRGAPLTQYF
TRBV19,16,CATLGGAGAGNQPQHF
TRBV20-1,12,CSAGTAQETQYF
TRBV19,14,CASSKPGLRETQYF
TRBV11-2,18,CASSLVASGSVGRNEQFF
TRBV19,14,CASSPSTLVSEQYF
TRBV24-1,14,CATSGAGPTDTQYF
TRBV10-3,13,CAIEGTETDTQYF
TRBV11-3,14,CASSFSRYQETQYF
TRBV6-1,14,CASSRGGPQETQYF
TRBV19,13,CASSIDRDQPQHF
TRBV2,13,CASRDDRVGGYTF
TRBV27,16,CASSRGGLRLIYGYTF
TRBV20-1,13,CSARGGTAYEQYF
TRBV24-1,13,CATSDLDPDTQYF
TRBV11-2,14,CASSPRQGTYEQYF
TRBV19,13,CASSIPQGDTQYF
TRBV7-2,14,CASRSGRSRDEQFF
TRBV6-1,14,CASSQREGQETQYF
TRBV19,16,CASSILRWNSNQPQHF